A selection of T cell receptor beta chains follows, all from one sample in a study of T cell repertoires in cytomegalovirus infection. TCRdb independently ran MiXCR on the reads; one entry per CDR3 protein. The sample contains 150,000 or so distinct CDR3 sequences, 5% to 6.5% of which appear only once. Sequencing was performed on PBMCs. Receptor source: a human donor in good health (CMV status not recorded). Some clones in this sample may be carry-over from other donors' samples. Both conserved end residues are part of each CDR3. A D gene is named only where the DNA matches it firmly. Expanded clones get a size class; other rows say once, few or many, or leave the size out.

D gene	J gene	V gene	clone size	CDR3 DNA	CDR3 protein
NA	TRBJ2-1	TRBV7-2	NA	TGTGCCAGCAGCTTAGGAGGACAGAATGAGCAGTTCTTC	CASSLGGQNEQFF
NA	TRBJ2-7	TRBV20-1	few	TGCAGTGCTATCCCCGGGGGACCCTACGAGCAGTACTTC	CSAIPGGPYEQYF
NA	TRBJ1-1	TRBV6-1	NA	TGTGCCAGCAGTGAAGGGCGCGGCGAGAGAAGGGCTTTCTTT	CASSEGRGERRAFF
TRBD2	TRBJ2-3	TRBV20-1	many	TGCAGTGTCGCTACAGACCGATCGGGGGGGCCGGGGGGAGATACGCAGTATTTT	CSVATDRSGGPGGDTQYF
NA	TRBJ1-1	TRBV7-6	many	TGTGCCAGCAGCTTAGGCGGCGGGTTCACTGAAGCTTTCTTT	CASSLGGGFTEAFF
TRBD1	TRBJ1-2	TRBV11-2	many	TGTGCCAGCAGCTTGGACGGGACAGGGTATGGCTACACCTTC	CASSLDGTGYGYTF
TRBD2	TRBJ2-5	TRBV6-5	many	TGTGCCAGCAGTTCGCTAGCGGGGGGGCGTGAGACCCAGTACTTC	CASSSLAGGRETQYF
NA	TRBJ2-7	TRBV6-2/TRBV6-3	many	TGTGCCAGCAGTTACAGCAGGGGGGACTACGAGCAGTACTTC	CASSYSRGDYEQYF
NA	TRBJ2-3	TRBV7-3	many	TGTGCCAGCAGCTTAAATCCTATCGGCACAGATACGCAGTATTTT	CASSLNPIGTDTQYF
TRBD1	TRBJ2-5	TRBV4-3	few	TGCGCCAGCAGCCAAGGCAGGGGGGGACAGGGTTCTACCGCAGAGACCCAGTACTTC	CASSQGRGGQGSTAETQYF
TRBD1	TRBJ1-1	TRBV7-8	many	TGTGCCAGCAGCTCAAGGGACAGGGAGTATACTGAAGCTTTCTTT	CASSSRDREYTEAFF
TRBD2	TRBJ2-3	TRBV7-9	many	TGTGCCAGCAGGAAGACTAGCGGGGGCACAGATACGCAGTATTTT	CASRKTSGGTDTQYF
TRBD2	TRBJ2-1	TRBV7-6	many	TGTGCCAGCAGCTTAGGGTCAGCGGGGGGTACCGGGTATGAGCAGTTCTTC	CASSLGSAGGTGYEQFF
TRBD1	TRBJ1-5	TRBV7-2	many	TGTGCCAGCAGCTTAGGGGACAGGGCTTATCAGCCCCAGCATTTT	CASSLGDRAYQPQHF
NA	TRBJ1-1	TRBV9	few	TGTGCCAGCAGCGTAGCTCGGGGGGGCACTGAAGCTTTCTTT	CASSVARGGTEAFF
NA	TRBJ2-4	TRBV7-2	many	TGTGCCAGCAGCCCTAGCGGACAGCAGCTAGCCAAAAACATTCAGTACTTC	CASSPSGQQLAKNIQYF
NA	TRBJ1-2	TRBV7-2	many	TGTGCCAGCAGCTTAGGCACGCGGAACGGTGGCTACACCTTC	CASSLGTRNGGYTF
NA	TRBJ1-3	TRBV5-6	many	TGTGCCAGCAGGGCCATCTCTGGAAACACCATATATTTT	CASRAISGNTIYF
TRBD2	TRBJ2-5	TRBV3-1	NA	TGTGCCAGCAGCCAAGCCGGACTAGCGGGGGAGCCGCAAGAGACCCAGTACTTC	CASSQAGLAGEPQETQYF
TRBD1	TRBJ2-5	TRBV2	NA	TGTGCCAGCAGGGGACAGGGCCAAGAGACCCAGTACTTC	CASRGQGQETQYF
NA	TRBJ2-7	TRBV7-9	many	TGTGCCAGCAGCTTAGTGGGCAGCTCCTACGAGCAGTACTTC	CASSLVGSSYEQYF
NA	TRBJ1-4	TRBV6-2/TRBV6-3	many	TGTGCCAGCAATCCCCGGACGAGCCGAAGGGGTCCTACTAATGAAAAACTGTTTTTT	CASNPRTSRRGPTNEKLFF
NA	TRBJ1-2	TRBV6-5	many	TGTGCCAGCAGTCGACGGACAGCTAACTATGGCTACACCTTC	CASSRRTANYGYTF
TRBD2	TRBJ2-5	TRBV20-1	many	TGCAGTGCTACCGAACTAGCGGGGTTCCAAGAGACCCAGTACTTC	CSATELAGFQETQYF
NA	TRBJ2-5	TRBV24-1	many	TGTGCCACCAGTGTAAAAGAGACCCAGTACTTC	CATSVKETQYF
TRBD2	TRBJ2-1	TRBV12-3/TRBV12-4	few	TGTGCCAGCAGCCAACTAGCGGGGGGGATCGATGAGCAGTTCTTC	CASSQLAGGIDEQFF
TRBD2	TRBJ2-3	TRBV10-3	many	TGTGCCATCAGTGAGAGGAGGTTGTCCGGGGGGTGGCAAGATACGCAGTATTTT	CAISERRLSGGWQDTQYF
NA	TRBJ1-5	TRBV19	few	TGTGCCACTGCGGACACTGATAGCAATCAGCCCCAGCATTTT	CATADTDSNQPQHF
TRBD2	TRBJ2-3	TRBV6-1	many	TGTGCCAGCAGACTAGCGCCGAGCACAGATACGCAGTATTTT	CASRLAPSTDTQYF
NA	TRBJ2-2	TRBV9	NA	TGTGCCAGCAGCGTAACAACAGGCGAGGGCGGGGAGCTGTTTTTT	CASSVTTGEGGELFF
NA	TRBJ1-1	TRBV20-1	NA	TGCAGTGCTACCCAGAGGGGGGCCGGCACTGAAGCTTTCTTT	CSATQRGAGTEAFF
NA	TRBJ1-3	TRBV7-2	many	TGTGCCAGCAGCTCAGAGGGAGGTCCGGTTGGAAACACCATATATTTT	CASSSEGGPVGNTIYF
TRBD1	TRBJ2-6	TRBV19	many	TGTGCCAGTAGATACAGGGGCGCTGGGGCCAACGTCCTGACTTTC	CASRYRGAGANVLTF
NA	TRBJ1-1	TRBV7-9	many	TGTGCCAGCAGCCCAAGGGAAGGGTCCACTGAAGCTTTCTTT	CASSPREGSTEAFF
NA	TRBJ2-6	TRBV2	few	TGTGCCAGCAGTGAGGGGTTCGTCTCTGGGGCCAACGTCCTGACTTTC	CASSEGFVSGANVLTF
TRBD1	TRBJ1-6	TRBV20-1	NA	TGCAGTGCTAGGTCAGGGGGCGAGAGATATAATTCACCCCTCCACTTT	CSARSGGERYNSPLHF
NA	TRBJ1-5	TRBV19	many	TGTGCCAGTCTCCGGCGGGGGCCAGGCAATCAGCCCCAGCATTTT	CASLRRGPGNQPQHF
NA	TRBJ1-6	TRBV2	NA	TGTGCCAGCAGTCCACCCCTCCACTTT	CASSPPLHF
TRBD1	TRBJ1-6	TRBV27	many	TGTGCCAGCAGCCCTCGACAGGGGGGCAATAATTCACCCCTCCACTTT	CASSPRQGGNNSPLHF
NA	TRBJ2-1	TRBV7-2	many	TGTGCCAGCAGCTTAGAACCGTACAATGAGCAGTTCTTC	CASSLEPYNEQFF
NA	TRBJ1-1	TRBV12-3/TRBV12-4	many	TGTGCCAGCAGTTTAGTAGGCAGGGACACTGAAGCTTTCTTT	CASSLVGRDTEAFF
NA	TRBJ1-2	TRBV7-9	many	TGTGCCAGCAGCTTAAGCACCTTTCACTATGGCTACACCTTC	CASSLSTFHYGYTF
NA	TRBJ1-1	TRBV7-2	many	TGTGCCAGCAGCCCGGCACTCGACAGAACTGAAGCTTTCTTT	CASSPALDRTEAFF
NA	TRBJ2-3	TRBV2	NA	TGTGCAACCCAGCAAGACGGACACCGCACAGATACGCAGTATTTT	CATQQDGHRTDTQYF
NA	TRBJ2-3	TRBV6-2/TRBV6-3	many	TGTGCCAGCAGTCTACCAGGGGATTACACAGATACGCAGTATTTT	CASSLPGDYTDTQYF
NA	TRBJ2-7	TRBV4-3	few	TGCGCCAGCAGCCATGGCAGGGGCCCGCTTTCCTACGAGCAGTACTTC	CASSHGRGPLSYEQYF
TRBD1	TRBJ2-2	TRBV12-3/TRBV12-4	NA	TGTGCCAGCAGGACACAGGGGGTGGGCACCGGGGAGCTGTTTTTT	CASRTQGVGTGELFF